These T cell receptor beta chains were read from a single sample in a study of blood T cells in healthy people across ages. TCRdb reprocessed the 5' RACE reads via MiXCR and lists one record per CDR3 protein. Among about 1.8 million distinct CDR3 sequences listed, less than 50% were seen once. Material for sequencing was blood. The receptors shown here come from a woman in her forties in good health. The CDR3 runs from the conserved cysteine through the conserved F or W. D genes are given only for firm matches. Only part of the rows carry a size: once, few, many, or a class if the clone is expanded.

>TRBV20-1|12|.|few|TRBJ1-2
CSASTTVYGYTF
TGCAGTGCTAGTACCACCGTCTATGGCTACACCTTC
>TRBV7-2|18|.|.|TRBJ2-3
CASSLKVLGGSTTDTQYF
TGTGCCAGCAGCTTAAAGGTTCTGGGGGGCAGCACCACAGATACGCAGTATTTT
>TRBV5-5|17|TRBD1|.|TRBJ2-1
CASSLPGQGIPYNEQFF
TGTGCCAGCAGCTTACCGGGACAGGGGATCCCTTACAATGAGCAGTTCTTC
>TRBV20-1|14|TRBD1|.|TRBJ2-1
CSAAAGQGGNGQFF
TGCAGTGCAGCCGCGGGACAGGGGGGTAATGGGCAGTTCTTC
>TRBV5-6|16|.|.|TRBJ1-6
CASSFWGGADNSPLHF
TGTGCCAGCAGCTTTTGGGGGGGCGCGGATAATTCACCCCTCCACTTT
>TRBV3-1|14|.|.|TRBJ1-1
CASSLSRVGTEAFF
TGTGCCAGCAGCTTAAGCAGGGTGGGCACTGAAGCTTTCTTT
>TRBV6-2/TRBV6-3|18|TRBD2|.|TRBJ2-5
CASSYGHITSGGEETQYF
TGTGCCAGCAGTTACGGTCATATAACTAGCGGGGGGGAAGAGACCCAGTACTTC
>TRBV11-2|16|.|.|TRBJ2-3
CASSHRGKTSTDTQYF
TGTGCCAGCAGCCATAGGGGGAAAACTAGCACAGATACGCAGTATTTT
>TRBV20-1|12|.|.|TRBJ2-1
CSAREGSGEQFF
TGCAGTGCTAGAGAGGGTAGCGGAGAGCAGTTCTTC
>TRBV15|15|TRBD2|.|TRBJ2-1
CATSRWGEGYNEQFF
TGTGCCACCAGCAGGTGGGGGGAGGGATACAATGAGCAGTTCTTC
>TRBV7-2|15|.|.|TRBJ1-6
CASSPLPSYNSPLHF
TGTGCCAGCAGCCCCTTACCCTCCTATAATTCACCCCTCCACTTT
>TRBV12-3/TRBV12-4|12|TRBD1|once|TRBJ1-2
CASSRDSWDYTF
TGTGCCAGCAGCCGGGACAGCTGGGACTACACCTTC
>TRBV4-1|14|.|.|TRBJ2-1
CASSQGTGDNEQFF
TGCGCCAGCAGCCAAGGTACGGGTGACAATGAGCAGTTCTTC
>TRBV14|14|.|many|TRBJ2-7
CASSQDGSSYEQYF
TGTGCCAGCAGCCAAGACGGCAGTTCCTACGAGCAGTACTTC
>TRBV6-2/TRBV6-3|14|TRBD1|few|TRBJ1-2
CASSRGQGAPGYTF
TGTGCCAGCAGTCGCGGACAGGGGGCTCCTGGCTACACCTTC
>TRBV6-6|15|TRBD2|.|TRBJ2-5
CASSYLTSEGETQYF
TGTGCCAGCAGTTACCTCACTAGCGAGGGTGAAACCCAGTACTTC
>TRBV20-1|14|.|.|TRBJ2-7
CSARGLVTAYEQYF
TGCAGTGCTAGAGGTCTGGTGACAGCCTACGAGCAGTACTTC
>TRBV29-1|14|.|many|TRBJ2-7
CSVVAGTSSYEQYF
TGCAGCGTTGTAGCCGGGACAAGCTCCTACGAGCAGTACTTC
>TRBV12-3/TRBV12-4|17|TRBD2|once|TRBJ2-3
CASSLALSGRGTDTQYF
TGTGCCAGCAGTTTAGCGCTCTCGGGGAGGGGCACAGATACGCAGTATTTT
>TRBV4-2|15|TRBD1|once|TRBJ1-2
CASSQATTGIDGYTF
TGTGCCAGCAGCCAAGCAACGACAGGGATCGATGGCTACACCTTC
>TRBV28|15|TRBD2|few|TRBJ2-7
CASSLEAGVRNEQYF
TGTGCCAGCAGTTTAGAGGCGGGAGTTCGGAACGAGCAGTACTTC
>TRBV20-1|12|TRBD1|many|TRBJ1-2
CSATGQDYGYTF
TGCAGTGCCACGGGACAGGATTATGGCTACACCTTC
>TRBV7-8|15|.|.|TRBJ1-5
CASSLLGTRNQPQHF
TGTGCCAGCAGCTTATTGGGGACAAGAAATCAGCCCCAGCATTTT
>TRBV4-3|15|TRBD2|.|TRBJ2-1
CASSQDELAGNEQFF
TGCGCCAGCAGCCAAGATGAACTAGCGGGCAATGAGCAGTTCTTC
>TRBV28|14|TRBD1|few|TRBJ1-2
CASSRQGTNYGYTF
TGTGCCAGCAGTCGACAGGGGACTAACTATGGCTACACCTTC
>TRBV7-9|18|.|few|TRBJ2-6
CASSIGPSVGSGANVLTF
TGTGCCAGCAGCATCGGGCCCTCAGTGGGCTCTGGGGCCAACGTCCTGACTTTC
>TRBV27|14|.|.|TRBJ1-4
CASSMDRSNEKLFF
TGTGCCAGCAGTATGGACAGATCTAATGAAAAGCTGTTTTTT
>TRBV10-1|12|.|.|TRBJ1-2
CASRDRHSGYTF
TGCGCCAGCAGGGACCGCCATTCCGGCTACACCTTC
>TRBV7-2|14|.|.|TRBJ1-6
CASCRGMYNSPLHF
TGTGCCAGCTGCCGTGGGATGTATAATTCACCCCTCCACTTT
>TRBV7-9|16|.|.|TRBJ1-5
CASSSTSRGLIGPQHF
TGTGCCAGCAGCTCGACAAGCCGGGGCCTAATAGGGCCCCAGCATTTT
>TRBV5-1|16|.|once|TRBJ2-5
CASSLAAGSLKETQYF
TGCGCCAGCAGCTTGGCAGCGGGTAGCTTGAAAGAGACCCAGTACTTC
>TRBV9|14|TRBD1|few|TRBJ1-2
CASSASRDRDGYTF
TGTGCCAGCAGCGCCTCACGGGACAGGGACGGCTACACCTTC
>TRBV11-2|14|TRBD2|.|TRBJ2-1
CASSPLRRGTEQFF
TGTGCCAGCAGCCCCCTAAGGCGGGGGACTGAGCAGTTCTTC
>TRBV19|21|.|.|TRBJ2-6
CASSPRIGEWSLLSGANVLTF
TGTGCCAGTAGTCCTCGTATCGGGGAATGGTCCCTACTCTCTGGGGCCAACGTCCTGACTTTC
>TRBV4-3|16|TRBD2|.|TRBJ2-1
CASSQDSRGVYNEQFF
TGCGCCAGCAGCCAAGATTCCCGGGGGGTCTACAATGAGCAGTTCTTC